This entry concerns a single T cell receptor (beta chain). No cognate antigen has been identified for it. Base qualities are not recorded, but no much larger clone differs from it by a single base. This record belongs to a study of T cell clonotyping in hematopoietic cell transplantation (dated by TCRdb to the early 2020s). With respect to the entire study: Pretransplant samples from recipients were collected after cytoreduction. A total of 110 to 150 blood samples were collected in the study from about 40 consecutive transplant recipients and their related donors. Recruitment of patients was conducted between September 2015 and January 2017, and follow-up was continued until late 2020 or death. Points the paper makes about the study in general: Just a small fraction of recipient repertoires overlapped with donor repertoires, and more than 95% appeared de novo at the given depth. Donor and pretransplant recipient Inverse Simpson Index values predicted broader posttransplant TCR repertoire diversity. The sample size was limited and the cells went unsorted, which meant the CD4 and CD8 repertoire contributions could not be told apart. After transplant, TCR diversity in recipients dropped, and pathologically expanded clonotypes climbed progressively between day 30 and day 180.

The germline V gene yields SGHTA for CDR1 and FQGTGA for CDR2. The cysteine opens and the phenylalanine closes a CDR3 of 14 amino acids. CDR3 DNA is the only sequence kept; it has 42 bases, read in frame from the first base. Trimming costs V 5 bases and J 7 bases, and their ends lie 15 bases apart. With the immunoSEQ assay, which is a bias-controlled multiplex PCR relying on V- and J-specific primers, TCR beta CDR3 regions were amplified from genomic DNA. A proprietary barcode and Illumina adapter sequences were added to the CDR3 amplicons in a second PCR step. An Illumina MiSeq instrument was used for sequencing of the CDR3 libraries. Processing in the source paper ran as follows. immunoSEQ Analyzer 3.0 was used for export and quality control, with R Bioconductor and Immunarch used for downstream analyses. Repertoire metrics were calculated using only productive rearrangements within the normalized downsampled data set. In the normalized cohort, a clonotype counted as pathologically expanded if the clonotype was larger than 5 templates. The Inverse Simpson Index served as the measure of repertoire diversity. To capture all clonotypes, the CMV-specificity analyses were run on the non-normalized data set. TCRdb stores this immuneACCESS table with in-frame sequences only. Part of the clones is absent; in the studies checked, under half of the shortfall reflects unresolved V genes, and no reason is known for the rest. V and J calls and clone size are as listed in that table; D and trimming were resolved from the DNA. The sample table records tens of thousands of clones; 85% to 95% of these occur just once. Together, the top ten hold around 1.5% of the sample.

The sample's time point label is to be understood as: recipient sample about 28 days before transplant, after cytoreduction. Blood samples were obtained from recipients approximately 28 days before transplant and at days 30, 100 and 180 after transplant. Nuclei Lysis Solution was used to extract genomic DNA from fresh or cryopreserved unfractionated peripheral blood mononuclear cells. This sequence uses TRBV7-3 and TRBJ1-5, with TRBD1 as a weak D call on 5 bases. The receptor was isolated from a man between 40 and 49 years old with chronic myeloid leukemia. Some clones in this sample may be carry-over from other donors' samples. The specimen was peripheral blood mononuclear cells, collected before stem cell transplant. The DNA sequence is as follows: TGTGCCAGCAGCCCTCGGGGGGGAGCCCAGCCCCAGCATTTT. It specifies CASSPRGGAQPQHF.